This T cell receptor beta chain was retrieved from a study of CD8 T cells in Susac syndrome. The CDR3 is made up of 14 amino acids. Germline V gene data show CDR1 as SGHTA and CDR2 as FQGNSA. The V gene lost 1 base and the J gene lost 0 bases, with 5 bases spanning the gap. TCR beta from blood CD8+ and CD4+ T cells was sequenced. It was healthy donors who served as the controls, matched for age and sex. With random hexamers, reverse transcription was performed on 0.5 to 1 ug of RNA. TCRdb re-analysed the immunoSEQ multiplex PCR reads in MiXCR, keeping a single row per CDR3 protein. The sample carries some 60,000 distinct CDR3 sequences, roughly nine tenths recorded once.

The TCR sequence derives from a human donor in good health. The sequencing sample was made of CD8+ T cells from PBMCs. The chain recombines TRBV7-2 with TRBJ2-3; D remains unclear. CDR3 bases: TGTGCCAGCAGCTTAGGCAAAAGCACAGATACGCAGTATTTT. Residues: CASSLGKSTDTQYF.